The rows below give T cell receptor beta chains drawn from one sample of a study of T-cell memory formation after mild COVID-19. Each CDR3 protein is one row after TCRdb ran MiXCR on the 5' RACE reads. Of a few hundred thousand distinct CDR3 sequences detected, over 20% appear once; the ten largest clones hold roughly an eighth. Sequencing was done on a sample of PBMCs or a T cell subset sorted from them (not recorded which). All receptors derive from an adult woman who had mild COVID-19 (a few samples of this study predate the infection). Cell type and time point are not known. Each CDR3 is given with its conserved first and last residue. A D gene is named only where the DNA matches it firmly. A clone size is listed for some rows: how often the clone was seen (once, few, many), or a class if it is expanded.

TGTGCCAGCGTTCCGGGACTAGCGGTATCTAGCACAGATACGCAGTATTTT	CASVPGLAVSSTDTQYF	TRBV4-2	TRBJ2-3	few	TRBD2
TGCGCCAGCAGTCAATCTGGCAGGATAGCCAAAAACATTCAGTACTTC	CASSQSGRIAKNIQYF	TRBV23-1	TRBJ2-4	NA	NA
TGTGCCAGCAGCCCAAGACTAGCGGGGGTTAGCTCCTACGAGCAGTACTTC	CASSPRLAGVSSYEQYF	TRBV7-2	TRBJ2-7	NA	TRBD2
TGTGCCAGCAGTGGAGGGTCGACGGGCAATCAGCCCCAGCATTTT	CASSGGSTGNQPQHF	TRBV6-1	TRBJ1-5	NA	NA
TGTGCCAGCAGCTCTGAGCGGGAGTGGACCGGGGAGCTGTTTTTT	CASSSEREWTGELFF	TRBV5-6	TRBJ2-2	NA	TRBD2
TGCGCCAGCAGCCAAGAGACAGGGGCCGGGGCCAACGTCCTGACTTTC	CASSQETGAGANVLTF	TRBV4-3	TRBJ2-6	few	TRBD1
TGTGCCAGCAGCGTACCCTTCTCCGGGACGGACTATGGCTACACCTTC	CASSVPFSGTDYGYTF	TRBV9	TRBJ1-2	few	NA
TGCGCCAGCAGCTTGGTGGGTGAAACCGACATTTCTAACTATGGCTACACCTTC	CASSLVGETDISNYGYTF	TRBV5-1	TRBJ1-2	many	NA
TGCAGTGCGATGCGGGGGGAGGAGACCCAGTACTTC	CSAMRGEETQYF	TRBV20-1	TRBJ2-5	NA	TRBD2
TGTGCCAGCAGTTTACCCGGGGGGGCCGTCAATGAGCAGTTCTTC	CASSLPGGAVNEQFF	TRBV12-3/TRBV12-4	TRBJ2-1	few	TRBD2
TGTGCCAGCACAATGTTGGGAGAGACAGATACGCAGTATTTT	CASTMLGETDTQYF	TRBV27	TRBJ2-3	few	NA
TGTGCCAGCAGCCCCCGGCGACTTCTCCGCGGCACTGAAGCTTTCTTT	CASSPRRLLRGTEAFF	TRBV7-8	TRBJ1-1	NA	NA
TGTGCCAGCAGCTTAGACACGGGGTCGGGCACTGAAGCTTTCTTT	CASSLDTGSGTEAFF	TRBV7-9	TRBJ1-1	few	NA
TGTGCCAGCAGCGTGGGACTGTCGTCTGAGCAGTTCTTC	CASSVGLSSEQFF	TRBV9	TRBJ2-1	NA	NA
TGTGCCAGCGATCCGGGGGCCTCAGATACGCAGTATTTT	CASDPGASDTQYF	TRBV6-1	TRBJ2-3	few	NA
TGTGCCAGCAGCCCTGGGACTAGCCTATACTACGAGCAGTACTTC	CASSPGTSLYYEQYF	TRBV7-8	TRBJ2-7	NA	TRBD2
TGTGCCAGCAGCCCCTCCGGGAGCCTGACCCGGGTGGAGACCCAGTACTTC	CASSPSGSLTRVETQYF	TRBV3-1	TRBJ2-5	many	NA
TGTGCCAGTTCGGGCGGACTTAATGAAAAACTGTTTTTT	CASSGGLNEKLFF	TRBV7-8	TRBJ1-4	few	NA
TGCAGTGCTAGGGACGTGCGCCGGGGGGGCACAGATACGCAGTATTTT	CSARDVRRGGTDTQYF	TRBV20-1	TRBJ2-3	NA	TRBD2
TGTGCCAGCAGTCTCAGGGGGCACCAGAACGAGCAGTACTTC	CASSLRGHQNEQYF	TRBV12-3/TRBV12-4	TRBJ2-7	NA	TRBD1
TGTGCCTGGAGTGACCGACTAGCGGGAGCCAATGAGCAGTTCTTC	CAWSDRLAGANEQFF	TRBV30	TRBJ2-1	few	TRBD2
TGTGCCAGCAGTTCCGACAGGAAGAATCAGCCCCAGCATTTT	CASSSDRKNQPQHF	TRBV6-2/TRBV6-3	TRBJ1-5	NA	NA
TGCAGCGTTTCAGGGGGCCACGAGCAGTACTTC	CSVSGGHEQYF	TRBV29-1	TRBJ2-7	few	TRBD1
TGCAGTGCTAGGCGGAATGCGGGGAACAATGAGCAGTTCTTC	CSARRNAGNNEQFF	TRBV20-1	TRBJ2-1	NA	NA
TGCGCCAGCGGCCGGGACAAGAGCACAGATACGCAGTATTTT	CASGRDKSTDTQYF	TRBV5-1	TRBJ2-3	few	NA
TGTGCCAGCAGCTTAGGAGGGGAACAGCCCCAGCATTTT	CASSLGGEQPQHF	TRBV7-2	TRBJ1-5	NA	NA
TGTGCCAGCGGCGGTGGCCTTCAGGGCAACTATGGCTACACCTTC	CASGGGLQGNYGYTF	TRBV6-5	TRBJ1-2	NA	NA
TGTGCCAGCAGCACCCTAGCGGGTCTCTCCTACAATGAGCAGTTCTTC	CASSTLAGLSYNEQFF	TRBV11-3	TRBJ2-1	few	TRBD2
TGTGCCAGCAGTCCAGCCGGGACAGGGTTTCTCTACGAGCAGTACTTC	CASSPAGTGFLYEQYF	TRBV12-3/TRBV12-4	TRBJ2-7	medium-sized	TRBD1
TGTGCCAGCAGCTCCCCGGGAGGCGGGAGAAGCACAGATACGCAGTATTTT	CASSSPGGGRSTDTQYF	TRBV9	TRBJ2-3	few	TRBD2
TGTGCCAGAAGCTTGAGGACTAGCGATTTCCACGAGCAGTACTTC	CARSLRTSDFHEQYF	TRBV5-3	TRBJ2-7	NA	TRBD2
TGTGCCAGCAGCCTCTCTGCCGAAGCACCAACTAATGAAAAACTGTTTTTT	CASSLSAEAPTNEKLFF	TRBV9	TRBJ1-4	NA	NA
TGCAGCGTTGGGGGATCTCTAGCGGGGTCCTACAATGAGCAGTTCTTC	CSVGGSLAGSYNEQFF	TRBV29-1	TRBJ2-1	few	TRBD2
TGTGCCAGCAGTCAAAGGCGCGGGGGCTACGAGCAGTACTTC	CASSQRRGGYEQYF	TRBV5-4	TRBJ2-7	NA	TRBD2
TGTGCCAGCACGAGTCTAGGGAACACCGGGGAGCTGTTTTTT	CASTSLGNTGELFF	TRBV2	TRBJ2-2	NA	NA
TGTGCCAGCAGCCACGTAGGAGAGACCCAGTACTTC	CASSHVGETQYF	TRBV21-1	TRBJ2-5	NA	NA
TGCAGTGCTAGGAGGGACGGGTCGAATCAGCCCCAGCATTTT	CSARRDGSNQPQHF	TRBV20-1	TRBJ1-5	NA	NA
TGTGCCACTGGGACTACAGGGGGCAGTGAGCAGTTCTTC	CATGTTGGSEQFF	TRBV19	TRBJ2-1	few	TRBD1
TGTGCCATCAGTGATGGGGTCAATCAGCCCCAGCATTTT	CAISDGVNQPQHF	TRBV10-3	TRBJ1-5	few	NA
TGTGCCAGCAGCCAACGTGGGGGCGGACACGAGCAGTACTTC	CASSQRGGGHEQYF	TRBV4-2	TRBJ2-7	NA	NA